The 14 T cell receptor beta chains below all came from one sample that was sequenced in a study of OX40 agonist ivuxolimab in advanced cancers. TCRdb's copy holds only in-frame clones and misses some; the assay was immunoSEQ multiplex PCR. Counted here are tens of thousands of clones, over 70% occurring once; the ten biggest clones make up less than 5.5%. The starting material was CD4+ or CD8+ T cells sorted from blood, obtained in a trial of the OX40 agonist ivuxolimab. All receptors come from an adult with an advanced solid tumor such as melanoma, head and neck, liver or kidney cancer.

V is TRBV7-2 and J is TRBJ2-1; possible D gene TRBD2, 5 bases. The CDR3 totals 15 residues. Germline CDR1 and CDR2: SGHTA and FQGNSA. Trimming removed 5 bases at V and 0 bases at J, with 11 bases between. The CDR3 protein is CASSQGSSSYNEQFF. The CDR3 DNA reads as TGTGCCAGCAGCCAAGGGAGTAGCTCCTACAATGAGCAGTTCTTC.

This chain uses TRBV7-2 with TRBJ1-1; D uncertain. CDR1 is SGHTA and CDR2 is FQGNSA in the germline V gene. The germline V and J ends were trimmed by 2 bases and 5 bases, with 9 bases remaining between them. The CDR3 spans 13 residues. The CDR3 DNA is TGTGCCAGCAGCTTAAGCACGGGAACTGAAGCTTTCTTT. Translated, it gives CASSLSTGTEAFF.

The chain employs TRBV5-1 and TRBJ1-4; a weak D match, TRBD1 (6 bases). This CDR3 region has 16 residues. V lost 4 bases and J 7 bases, leaving 20 bases between the germline ends. CDR1 SGHRS and CDR2 YFSETQ come from the germline V gene. CDR3 nucleotide sequence: TGCGCCAGCAGCCCCCAAGGGGCAGGGGCCCCTGAAAAACTGTTTTTT. It translates to CASSPQGAGAPEKLFF.

The rearrangement links TRBV30 to TRBJ2-1; D may be TRBD1 (5 bases). This CDR3 contains 13 residues. In germline, CDR1 is GTSNPN, CDR2 SVGIG (reference sequence). V was clipped by 1 base and J by 6 bases, with 10 bases between them. The CDR3 nucleotides are TGTGCCTGGAGTGGGGGCCATTGCAATGAGCAGTTCTTC. Translating gives CAWSGGHCNEQFF. Full variable domain (remainder filled in from reference TRBV30 and TRBJ2-1): SQTIHQWPATLVQPVGSPLSLECTVEGTSNPNLYWYRQAAGRGLQLLFYSVGIGQISSEVPQNLSASRPQDRQFILSSKKLLLSDSGFYLCAWSGGHCNEQFFGPGTRLTVL.

The chain carries TRBV18 and TRBJ2-1, with 7 bases identical to TRBD2. Per germline, CDR1 KGHSH and CDR2 LQKENI. The trim removed 4 bases at V and 5 bases at J, leaving 8 bases unmatched. CDR3 length: 15 amino acids. The CDR3 coding sequence is TGTGCCAGCTCACGATTGCGGGAGTCAAACAATGAGCAGTTCTTC. Its translation: CASSRLRESNNEQFF.

This chain joins TRBV6-5 and TRBJ1-6, with D possibly matching TRBD1 (5 bases). V was trimmed by 6 bases and J by 7 bases, leaving 10 bases between them. The CDR3 consists of 13 residues. Germline loops: CDR1 MNHEY, CDR2 SVGAGI. CDR3 sequence reads: CASSRRENSPLHF. The CDR3 DNA reads as TGTGCCAGCAGCCGCAGGGAGAATTCACCCCTCCACTTT.

This clone came up once. Other DNA sequences in the sample encode the same CDR3. The chain couples TRBV15 to TRBJ2-5; D is ambiguous. The CDR3 consists of 13 residues. V lost 6 bases to trimming and J lost 3 bases, with 11 bases between them. Germline CDR1 reads LNHNV; CDR2 reads YYDKDF (reference sequence). The CDR3 nucleotides read TGTGCCACCAGTTCTCTCAGAGAAGAGACCCAGTACTTC. As protein: CATSSLREETQYF. The full variable domain, completed using reference TRBV15 and TRBJ2-5, is DAMVIQNPRYQVTQFGKPVTLSCSQTLNHNVMYWYQQKSSQAPKLLFHYYDKDFNNEADTPDNFQSRRPNTSFCFLDIRSPGLGDTAMYLCATSSLREETQYFGPGTRLLVL.

Worth noting for this clone: Other DNA sequences from this sample encode an identical CDR3 as well. This chain links TRBV19 with TRBJ1-5; a possible D gene is TRBD1 (5 bases). Germline CDR1 reads LNHDA; CDR2 reads SQIVND (reference sequence). This CDR3 is 16 amino acids long. Between the trimmed V and J ends, which lost 0 bases and 2 bases, there was a span of 11 bases. For the CDR3, the DNA is TGTGCCAGTAGTATAGAGGGGGGGGGAGGCAATCAGCCCCAGCATTTT. Protein product: CASSIEGGGGNQPQHF.

This clone was counted once. V is TRBV15 and J is TRBJ2-6; TRBD1 matches 7 bases. The CDR3 consists of 17 residues. V was pared by 6 bases and J by 0 bases, with 8 bases of the junction left unmatched. Germline CDR1 reads LNHNV; CDR2 reads YYDKDF (reference sequence). The CDR3 DNA is TGTGCCACCAGTAGACAGGGTGCTCTCTCTGGGGCCAACGTCCTGACTTTC. Its protein is CATSRQGALSGANVLTF.

The chain has TRBV21-1 and TRBJ2-1; the listed D gene, TRBD1, was not tested against the DNA. TRBV21-1 is marked as a pseudogene. The CDR3 length is 15 residues. In DNA form, the CDR3 reads TGTGCCAGCAGCGACCACAGGCCCCATGACAATGAGCAGTTCTTC. Translation gives CASSDHRPHDNEQFF.

The V call is TRBV29-1, the J call TRBJ1-1; TRBD1 aligns across 8 bases. The CDR3 totals 13 residues. CDR1 SQVTM and CDR2 ANQGSEA come from the germline V gene. With 8 bases clipped from V and 4 bases from J, the junction kept 9 bases outside the gene matches. Written as DNA, the CDR3 is TGCAGCATCAGGACAGGGCAGAGCACTGAAGCTTTCTTT. The encoded protein is CSIRTGQSTEAFF.

The V call is TRBV7-9, the J call TRBJ1-6, with TRBD1 identical over 7 bases. Germline V gene sequence: CDR1 SEHNR, CDR2 FQNEAQ (reference sequence). J was trimmed by 3 bases and V by 5 bases; bases with no gene match: 7. The CDR3 is 16 residues long. For the CDR3, the DNA is TGTGCCAGCAGCCCTGGGACAGCTATCTATAATTCACCCCTCCACTTT. Residues: CASSPGTAIYNSPLHF.

This sequence joins TRBV5-1 and TRBJ1-3; D is ambiguous. V lost 2 bases, J lost 4 bases, and 13 bases lay in between. Germline CDR1 and CDR2: SGHRS and YFSETQ. The length of the CDR3 is 15 residues. CDR3 in DNA: TGCGCCAGCAGCTTTGAAGGGTCTGGCGGAAACACCATATATTTT. Translated: CASSFEGSGGNTIYF.

A few counts support this clone. Other DNA sequences within the sample encode an identical CDR3. The rearrangement links TRBV18 to TRBJ2-5; D is uncertain. V was trimmed by 3 bases and J by 3 bases, leaving 2 bases between them. The CDR3 extends over 11 amino acids. Germline CDR1 KGHSH, CDR2 LQKENI. DNA for the CDR3: TGTGCCAGCTCACCGGAAGAGACCCAGTACTTC. Its protein product is CASSPEETQYF.